The present T cell receptor beta chain was sequenced within a study of blood T cell repertoires in COVID-19 (TCRdb year 2020). With respect to the entire study: The collaborator samples originated in the United States, Italy and Spain and spanned the acute and convalescent phases of COVID-19. The material from the prospective study consisted of cDNA or gDNA derived from T cells, B-cell-depleted T cells, or PBMCs. The dataset comprised deeply sampled blood TCRbeta repertoires from subjects exposed to, actively infected with, or recovered from COVID-19. The repertoires were released in a freely available public database meant as a resource for research on the immune response to SARS-CoV-2. Samples came from the ongoing ImmuneRACE study (first 160 participants) plus 1,254 subjects from 6 global collaborators. Nearly every sample came with metadata listing a de-identified subject ID, COVID-19 status, age in years and sex. HLA class I and class II types, where available, came from metadata supplied by the sample provider rather than from assay-based typing.

As to this clone: It lacks a known antigen. Base qualities are missing; no much larger clone stands one base away.

The CDR3 has 14 amino acids, counting the end cysteine and phenylalanine. Only CDR3 DNA is held: 42 bases, read in frame from base 1. Per the germline V gene (reference sequence), LNHDA is the CDR1 and SQIVND is the CDR2. Trimming takes 4 bases off V and 6 bases off J; junction bases not matched to a gene: 5. What the research found in general, with its limitations: The quantity of clinical and demographic metadata differed by source and by participant and was supplied without curation.

TCRbeta CDR3 regions were amplified from genomic DNA by means of the immunoSEQ Assay, a bias-controlled multiplex PCR. The paper's processing steps were these. Within the assay, amplification of reference gene primers was used to estimate how many nucleated cells each sample contained. To quantify the absolute abundance of each unique TCRbeta CDR3 rearrangement, sequence reads were collapsed and filtered. For each sample, productive Simpson clonality was calculated by taking the square root of Simpson's diversity index across productive rearrangements. The table was pulled from immuneACCESS by TCRdb, which kept in-frame rearrangements only. Such tables lose some clones; where checked, under half of the loss comes from unresolved V genes, and the rest has no known cause. The D gene and trimming were derived from the DNA, and the V and J assignments and clone size from that table. This sample holds 130,000 to 150,000 clones; approximately 82% were observed only once. The ten largest clones add up to 10% to 13% of the sample.

Each collaborating institution followed its own protocols to collect whole blood in K2EDTA tubes. For TCRbeta analysis, collaborators shipped samples in one of three forms: frozen whole blood, isolated PBMCs, or DNA extracted from either of those sample types. In this chain, TRBV19 is recombined with TRBJ2-2; TRBD1 agrees with 7 junctional bases. The specimen was peripheral blood. This sequence originates from a man between 60 and 75 years old with active or convalescent COVID-19. DNA sequence: TGTGCCAGTAGTAAGAGACAGGGTTCCGGGGAGCTGTTTTTT. Protein translation: CASSKRQGSGELFF.